The 30 T cell receptor beta chains below all came from one sample that was sequenced in a study of T cells in Graves' hyperthyroidism and ophthalmopathy. There were TCR beta CDR3 regions amplified from RNA transcripts. The study used the HTBI primer set for a first-round RT-PCR of the TCR CDR3. One entry per CDR3 protein results from TCRdb running MiXCR on the multiplex PCR reads. The sample yields approximately 740,000 distinct CDR3 sequences, 14% seen once. Sequencing was carried out using blood. These receptors were obtained from a young woman with Graves' hyperthyroidism.

Ten or more counts support this clonotype. V usage is TRBV28 and J usage is TRBJ2-1, with unresolved D. V was pared by 3 bases and J by 4 bases, with 7 bases between. Per germline, CDR1 MDHEN and CDR2 SYDVKM. This CDR3 contains 13 residues. The DNA for the CDR3 is TGTGCCAGCAGTTTCGATGGGTACAATGAGCAGTTCTTC. Translating it yields CASSFDGYNEQFF.

At least ten counts were recorded for this clonotype. The rearrangement uses TRBV2 and TRBJ2-1; 7 nucleotides align to TRBD2. With V trimmed by 8 bases and J by 9 bases, 7 bases remained unmatched. The CDR3 is 12 residues long. Per the germline V gene, CDR1 is SNHLY and CDR2 is FYNNEI. The CDR3 DNA reads as TGTGCCAGCGGGTTAGCGGGCGCTGAGCAGTTCTTC. It yields the protein CASGLAGAEQFF.

This clonotype was observed at least ten times. The V call is TRBV11-2, the J call TRBJ2-1; D gene unclear. Trimming took 1 base from V and 8 from J, leaving 12 bases between them. The CDR3 runs to 14 residues. Germline V gene sequence: CDR1 SGHAT, CDR2 FQNNGV. CDR3 protein: CASSLVSLGHEQFF. As DNA, the CDR3 is TGTGCCAGCAGCTTAGTGTCTCTAGGGCATGAGCAGTTCTTC.

This clonotype was found many times. This sequence joins TRBV18 and TRBJ1-2; tentative D call: TRBD1 (6 bases). The CDR3 runs to 13 residues. CDR1 is KGHSH and CDR2 is LQKENI in the germline V gene. Trimming removed 0 bases from V and 4 bases from J, with 6 bases in between. The CDR3 region has the DNA TGTGCCAGCTCACCACCGGGGGCCTATGGCTACACCTTC. Translation: CASSPPGAYGYTF.

The chain uses TRBV19 and TRBJ2-3, with 8 bases that match TRBD2. With V trimmed by 4 bases and J by 4 bases, 13 bases remained unmatched. CDR1 LNHDA and CDR2 SQIVND come from the germline V gene (reference sequence). The CDR3 extends over 17 amino acids. DNA of the CDR3: TGTGCCAGTAGTACCCCCGGGGGGGGGCTCGGCTCAGATACGCAGTATTTT. This encodes CASSTPGGGLGSDTQYF.

This clonotype was seen many times. The chain has TRBV20-1 and TRBJ2-3; 7 positions match TRBD2. The CDR3 extends over 14 amino acids. V shed 0 bases, J shed 5 bases, and the junction held 5 bases outside the gene matches. Germline V gene sequence: CDR1 DFQATT, CDR2 SNEGSKA (reference sequence). The CDR3 DNA sequence: TGCAGTGCTAGAGATTCTATAGCGGGAGATACGCAGTATTTT. Its protein is CSARDSIAGDTQYF.

Many counts were recorded for this clonotype. V and J are TRBV12-3 or TRBV12-4 and TRBJ2-1; TRBD2 matches at 9 bases. V trimming: 6 bases; J trimming: 8 bases; junction bases outside the gene matches: 11. The CDR3 is made up of 15 amino acids. Here the CDR3 DNA reads TGTGCCAGCAGACTCGACGCGGGAGGGATCTATGAGCAGTTCTTC. Protein product: CASRLDAGGIYEQFF.

This clonotype was seen only a few times. V gene TRBV12-3 or TRBV12-4 combines with J gene TRBJ2-3; tentatively, D is TRBD2 (5 bases). This CDR3 is built from 16 residues. The ends were cut back, 4 bases at V and 0 bases at J, with 14 bases in the middle. CDR3 residues: CASSSGERSSTDTQYF. The CDR3 DNA reads as TGTGCCAGCAGTTCGGGTGAGCGGTCTAGCACAGATACGCAGTATTTT.

The V gene is TRBV20-1, the J gene TRBJ1-5; 9 nucleotides line up with TRBD1. CDR3 length: 12 residues. Trimming at V came to 6 bases and at J to 6 bases, leaving 3 bases not matched to a gene. CDR1 DFQATT and CDR2 SNEGSKA come from the germline V gene (reference sequence). DNA for the CDR3: TGCAGTGCACCGGGACAGGGTCAGCCCCAGCATTTT. The encoded protein is CSAPGQGQPQHF.

The chain is built from TRBV28 and TRBJ1-4, with 8 bases that match TRBD1. This CDR3 is built from 15 residues. With V trimmed by 7 bases and J by 6 bases, 10 bases remained unmatched. The germline V gene has CDR1 MDHEN and CDR2 SYDVKM. In nucleotides, the CDR3 is TGTGCCAGCACCGCGACAGGGGAAGGGTATGAAAAACTGTTTTTT. The encoded protein is CASTATGEGYEKLFF.

This clonotype has only a few counts. The chain carries TRBV24-1 and TRBJ2-2; D is undetermined. The CDR3 has 11 residues. Germline V gene lookup returns CDR1 KGHDR and CDR2 SFDVKD. V was clipped by 7 bases and J by 4 bases, with 3 bases between them. The CDR3, as DNA: TGTGCCACCAGAAGCACCGGGGAGCTGTTTTTT. Translated: CATRSTGELFF.

This clonotype was seen many times. This chain connects TRBV6-1 to TRBJ2-1; 8 nucleotides line up with TRBD2. With V trimmed by 4 bases and J by 6 bases, 2 bases remained unmatched. CDR1 and CDR2 (germline): MNHNS, SASEGT. The CDR3 runs to 13 residues. The CDR3 coding sequence is TGTGCCAGCAGTGGACTAGCGAGCAATGAGCAGTTCTTC. As protein: CASSGLASNEQFF.

This chain links TRBV19 with TRBJ1-4, with D possibly matching TRBD1 (5 bases). Trimming took off 5 bases at V and 4 bases at J, with 14 bases between the two ends. CDR1 is LNHDA and CDR2 is SQIVND in the germline V gene (reference sequence). The CDR3 is made up of 15 amino acids. CDR3 in DNA: TGTGCCAGTAGTGCCCGACCGGGGGATAATGAAAAACTGTTTTTT. Its protein product is CASSARPGDNEKLFF. The full variable domain, completed using reference TRBV19 and TRBJ1-4, is DGGITQSPKYLFRKEGQNVTLSCEQNLNHDAMYWYRQDPGQGLRLIYYSQIVNDFQKGDIAEGYSVSREKKESFPLTVTSAQKNPTAFYLCASSARPGDNEKLFFGSGTQLSVL.

The chain has TRBV27 and TRBJ1-6; 7 bases align to TRBD1. Looked up from germline, CDR1 is MNHEY and CDR2 is SMNVEV (reference sequence). Trimming removed 3 bases from V and 7 bases from J; junction bases left unmatched: 6. This CDR3 comprises 15 residues. The CDR3 spells CASSFLGTANSPLHF. The CDR3 region has the DNA TGTGCCAGCAGTTTCCTTGGGACAGCGAATTCACCCCTCCACTTT.

This clonotype was counted many times. This chain connects TRBV30 to TRBJ2-7; maybe TRBD2 (6 bases). The CDR3 is 13 residues long. The V gene's germline CDR1 is GTSNPN and CDR2 SVGIG (reference sequence). Deletions cut 1 base from V and 2 bases from J, with 9 bases between. The CDR3 reads CAWSAGGAYEQYF. As DNA, the CDR3 is TGTGCCTGGAGTGCCGGGGGAGCCTACGAGCAGTACTTC.

This clonotype was counted at least ten times. J is TRBJ2-3 and V is TRBV20-1; 7 bases agree with TRBD2. The CDR3 is 16 residues long. The V gene end was trimmed by 4 bases and the J gene end by 2 bases; junction bases not matched to a gene: 12. Per the germline V gene, CDR1 is DFQATT and CDR2 is SNEGSKA (reference sequence). CDR3 region: CSAKRLLADDTDTQYF. The CDR3 DNA reads TGCAGTGCTAAGAGGCTTCTAGCGGATGACACAGATACGCAGTATTTT.

The sample holds a few counts of this clonotype. V usage is TRBV10-3 and J usage is TRBJ2-5; a possible D gene is TRBD1 (6 bases). The CDR3 covers 14 residues. Deletions cut 2 bases from V and 4 bases from J, with 11 bases between. Germline-derived CDR1 and CDR2 are ENHRY and SYGVKD. The CDR3, as DNA: TGTGCCATCAGTGAGGGACAGACCTCAGAGACCCAGTACTTC. It codes for CAISEGQTSETQYF.

This clonotype was observed at least ten times. The chain couples TRBV6-6 to TRBJ2-7; 9 bases agree with TRBD1. This CDR3 has 15 residues. CDR1 is MNHNY and CDR2 is SVGAGI in the germline V gene (reference sequence). Losses at the gene ends were 1 base for V and 5 bases for J; bases not matched to a gene: 6. The CDR3 coding sequence is TGTGCCAGCAGTTACTGGACAGGGGAGGATCACGAGCAGTACTTC. This gives the protein CASSYWTGEDHEQYF.

This clonotype was seen more than once but under ten times. This chain connects TRBV19 to TRBJ2-4; D gene ambiguous. This CDR3 is 15 amino acids long. V gave up 3 bases and J gave up 0 bases, with 9 bases separating them. Germline-derived CDR1 and CDR2 are LNHDA and SQIVND (reference sequence). Here the CDR3 DNA reads TGTGCCAGTAGTATCAGAGTAGCAGCCAAAAACATTCAGTACTTC. Its translation is CASSIRVAAKNIQYF.

This clonotype has only a few counts. The chain uses TRBV7-8 and TRBJ1-2; TRBD1 is a possible D gene (6 bases). The CDR3 is 14 amino acids. The ends were cut back, 1 base at V and 11 bases at J, with 17 bases in the middle. The germline V gene has CDR1 SGHVS and CDR2 FQNEAQ. CDR3 nucleotide sequence: TGTGCCAGCAGCTTAGGTGGGGGCCTTACCCATTACACCTTC. Amino acid sequence: CASSLGGGLTHYTF.

This clonotype was counted ten times or more. The chain combines TRBV12-3 or TRBV12-4 with TRBJ2-1; D is unclear. Trimming shortened V by 7 bases and J by 2 bases, and 9 bases separated the two germline ends. The CDR3 runs 13 residues. Here the CDR3 reads CASTFGPYNEQFF. The CDR3 DNA reads as TGTGCCAGCACCTTCGGTCCCTACAATGAGCAGTTCTTC.

This clonotype was seen more than once but under ten times. The chain is built from TRBV30 and TRBJ2-1, with a weak D call TRBD1 (6 bases). The germline gives CDR1 GTSNPN, CDR2 SVGIG (reference sequence). Trimming removed 4 bases from V and 3 bases from J, with 10 bases in between. CDR3 length equals 13 residues. The CDR3 loop reads CAWIEGHYNEQFF. The DNA for the CDR3 is TGTGCCTGGATTGAGGGACACTACAATGAGCAGTTCTTC.

In its sample, this clonotype was seen many times. This rearrangement joins TRBV11-2 to TRBJ2-7; TRBD2 is a possible D gene (6 bases). Trimming took 1 base from V and 0 from J, leaving 13 bases between them. The CDR3 is made up of 16 amino acids. Germline V gives CDR1 SGHAT, CDR2 FQNNGV. Here the CDR3 reads CASSLVPAGFSYEQYF. The CDR3 DNA sequence: TGTGCCAGCAGCTTAGTCCCAGCGGGTTTCTCCTACGAGCAGTACTTC.

This clonotype was detected many times. The chain combines TRBV12-3 or TRBV12-4 with TRBJ2-3; D gene unclear. This CDR3 is built from 15 residues. The V and J ends lost 6 bases and 3 bases respectively, with 16 bases between them. Here the CDR3 DNA reads TGTGCCAGCAGGGTGTCAGTGTTTAGTACAGATACGCAGTATTTT. The encoded protein is CASRVSVFSTDTQYF.

This clonotype was picked up one time. The chain is built from TRBV28 and TRBJ1-4; D gene uncertain. V was pared by 10 bases and J by 5 bases, with 8 bases between. Per germline, CDR1 MDHEN and CDR2 SYDVKM. This CDR3 comprises 11 residues. CDR3 coding DNA: TGTGCCACCCAGATCAATGAAAAACTGTTTTTT. Amino acid sequence: CATQINEKLFF.

This clonotype was recorded many times. V and J are TRBV28 and TRBJ2-7; D is possibly TRBD1 (6 bases). Germline CDR1 and CDR2: MDHEN and SYDVKM. The V end was cut by 6 bases, the J end by 2 bases, with 14 bases between. CDR3 length: 14 residues. In nucleotides, the CDR3 is TGTGCCAGCAGCCTAGGGACACGTACCTACGAGCAGTACTTC. It encodes CASSLGTRTYEQYF.

The J gene is TRBJ1-5, the V gene TRBV12-5, with a possible D match to TRBD1 (5 bases). The germline V gene has CDR1 LGHNT and CDR2 FRNRAP. V shed 7 bases and J shed 7 bases, with 11 bases lying between them. The CDR3 extends over 12 amino acids. The CDR3 here is CASASEGQPQHF. The CDR3 region has the DNA TGTGCTAGTGCCAGCGAGGGGCAGCCCCAGCATTTT.

This clonotype was found many times. This sequence joins TRBV7-2 and TRBJ2-5, with TRBD2 matching over 12 bases. The CDR3 has 17 amino acids. J was trimmed by 5 bases and V by 1 base; bases with no gene match: 8. Germline loops: CDR1 SGHTA, CDR2 FQGNSA. CDR3 in DNA: TGTGCCAGCAGCTTAGGAGGACTAGCGGGACACTCGGAGACCCAGTACTTC. Translating it yields CASSLGGLAGHSETQYF.

The chain couples TRBV28 to TRBJ1-1; TRBD1 aligns across 8 bases. There are 14 residues in the CDR3. The J segment lost 3 bases and the V segment lost 9 bases, leaving 9 bases of the junction unmatched. CDR1 MDHEN and CDR2 SYDVKM come from the germline V gene. Here the CDR3 DNA reads TGTGCCAGTACTCCGGACAGGGAAGACACTGAAGCTTTCTTT. Its translation is CASTPDREDTEAFF.

J is TRBJ1-5 and V is TRBV2; 7 nucleotides line up with TRBD1. Germline V gives CDR1 SNHLY, CDR2 FYNNEI. V shed 5 bases, J shed 11 bases, and the junction held 12 bases outside the gene matches. The CDR3 runs 14 residues. This chain's CDR3 is CASSLTGPPSTQHF. CDR3 DNA: TGTGCCAGCAGTCTGACAGGGCCCCCTTCGACCCAGCATTTT.